The text below deals with one T cell receptor (beta chain). The target antigen is unknown. V lost 2 bases and J lost 1, with 10 bases in between. There are 15 residues in the CDR3. The germline gives CDR1 MNHNS, CDR2 SASEGT. The record originates from a study of T-cell memory formation after mild COVID-19. Overall study results and limits: Chiefly within CM and EM were the contracting CD4+ clones; CD8+ ones were within EMRA.

TCRdb ran MiXCR on the 5' RACE reads and lists one entry per CDR3 protein. The sample has 200,000 or so distinct CDR3 sequences; about 9.2% are singletons. Sequenced: PBMCs or a T cell subset sorted from them (not recorded which). The source of this sequence is a man aged 18 to 35 who had mild COVID-19 (a few samples of this study predate the infection). Cell type and time point are not known. The V and J genes are TRBV6-1 and TRBJ2-3; the D call may be TRBD1 or TRBD2 (5 bases each). CDR3 region: CASSESRDRTDTQYF. CDR3 in DNA: TGTGCCAGCAGTGAATCGAGGGACCGCACAGATACGCAGTATTTT.